A single sample is the source of the 16 T cell receptor beta chains below, sequenced in a study of T-cell memory formation after mild COVID-19. TCRdb called the 5' RACE reads again in MiXCR, with one record for every CDR3 protein. The table records about 160,000 distinct CDR3 sequences, around 30% of them present only once. The sequencing sample was made of PBMCs or a T cell subset sorted from them (not recorded which). All receptors derive from an adult woman who had mild COVID-19 (a few samples of this study predate the infection). Cell type and time point are not known.

This clonotype was seen a few times. This chain links TRBV7-6 with TRBJ2-1, with unresolved D. This CDR3 spans 13 amino acids. V lost 4 bases and J 7 bases, leaving 11 bases between the germline ends. Germline V CDR1 and CDR2: SGHVS, FNYEAQ. Here the CDR3 reads CASSSAELNEQFF. The CDR3 bases are TGTGCCAGCAGCTCCGCGGAGCTTAATGAGCAGTTCTTC.

This clonotype was seen repeatedly, ten times or more. The chain recombines TRBV7-2 with TRBJ1-5; the match to TRBD1 covers 7 bases. Losses at the gene ends were 6 bases for V and 7 bases for J; bases not matched to a gene: 6. Germline values: CDR1 SGHTA, CDR2 FQGNSA. This CDR3 is 13 amino acids long. CDR3 nucleotides: TGTGCCAGCAGTATCAGGGGGGAACAGCCCCAGCATTTT. As protein: CASSIRGEQPQHF.

This clonotype was seen once. CDR3: CASSLGATPDYGYTF. In DNA, the CDR3 is TGTGCCAGCAGCTTAGGCGCGACTCCGGACTATGGCTACACCTTC. V is TRBV7-9 and J is TRBJ1-2; D is uncertain. CDR1 and CDR2 from the germline V gene are SEHNR and FQNEAQ (reference sequence). This CDR3 contains 15 residues. V lost 1 base to trimming and J lost 3 bases, with 12 bases between them.

This clonotype was counted only a few times. The V gene is TRBV7-8, the J gene TRBJ1-5, with D perhaps matching TRBD1 (6 bases). V was pared by 5 bases and J by 0 bases, with 14 bases between. Germline CDR1 SGHVS, CDR2 FQNEAQ. This CDR3 region has 16 residues. The CDR3 here is CASSPGTPYSNQPQHF. The CDR3 nucleotides read TGTGCCAGCAGCCCCGGGACACCCTATAGCAATCAGCCCCAGCATTTT.

The chain uses TRBV29-1 and TRBJ2-3; D is unclear. Trimming pared 2 bases from V and 0 bases from J, leaving 6 bases between. Germline V gene sequence: CDR1 SQVTM, CDR2 ANQGSEA. The CDR3 covers 13 residues. CDR3 amino acids: CSVEKGSTDTQYF. CDR3 in DNA: TGCAGCGTTGAAAAAGGCAGCACAGATACGCAGTATTTT.

The J gene is TRBJ1-2, the V gene TRBV10-3, with D unclear. CDR3 length equals 12 residues. Per germline, CDR1 ENHRY and CDR2 SYGVKD. V was pared by 0 bases and J by 8 bases, with 7 bases between. The DNA for the CDR3 is TGTGCCATCAGTGAGTCACTGGCGGGCTACACCTTC. Amino acids: CAISESLAGYTF.

This clonotype was detected many times. The chain recombines TRBV3-1 with TRBJ2-7; D is uncertain. Germline V gives CDR1 LGHDT, CDR2 YNNKEL (reference sequence). There are 11 residues in the CDR3. V lost 2 bases to trimming and J lost 3 bases, with 2 bases between them. This chain's CDR3 is CASSQNYEQYF. In DNA, the CDR3 is TGTGCCAGCAGCCAAAACTACGAGCAGTACTTC.

This clonotype came up a few times. The chain has TRBV4-2 and TRBJ2-5; TRBD2 aligns across 9 bases. The CDR3 length is 16 residues. V lost 4 bases, J lost 5 bases, and 11 bases stayed unmatched. Germline lookup yields CDR1 LGHNA and CDR2 YNFKEQ. CDR3 residues: CASSPLTSGQFETQYF. In nucleotides, the CDR3 is TGTGCCAGCAGCCCTCTCACTAGCGGGCAATTCGAGACCCAGTACTTC.

The J gene is TRBJ2-2, the V gene TRBV5-5; 8 bases are a match to TRBD1. This CDR3 is built from 17 residues. Germline V CDR1 and CDR2: SGHKS, YYEKEE (reference sequence). V gave up 3 bases and J gave up 2 bases; unmatched junction bases: 9. The DNA for the CDR3 is TGTGCCAGCAGCTGGGGCCAGGGGGCGGTCAACACCGGGGAGCTGTTTTTT. Translating it yields CASSWGQGAVNTGELFF.

This clonotype appeared once. CDR3 amino acids: CASSPLPGFLSPNTEAFF. In DNA form, the CDR3 reads TGTGCCAGCTCACCCCTACCAGGGTTCCTCAGCCCAAACACTGAAGCTTTCTTT. The chain combines TRBV18 with TRBJ1-1; D is perhaps TRBD1 (5 bases). The V and J ends lost 3 bases and 2 bases respectively, with 22 bases between them. There are 18 residues in the CDR3. Germline CDR1 KGHSH, CDR2 LQKENI. Based on the CDR3 plus reference TRBV18 and TRBJ1-1, the full variable domain is NAGVMQNPRHLVRRRGQEARLRCSPMKGHSHVYWYRQLPEEGLKFMVYLQKENIIDESGMPKERFSAEFPKEGPSILRIQQVVRGDSAAYFCASSPLPGFLSPNTEAFFGQGTRLTVV.

The chain recombines TRBV3-2 with TRBJ1-2; no check of the table's D call, TRBD1, against the DNA was made. TRBV3-2 is marked as a pseudogene. This CDR3 has 18 amino acids. CDR3 in DNA: TGTGCCAATGATCCTTGGAGGGACAGGGGGACCGGAAACTATGGCTACACCTTC. This sequence encodes CANDPWRDRGTGNYGYTF.

There are a few counts of this clonotype. This chain connects TRBV29-1 to TRBJ1-2; D is unclear. Germline assignment: CDR1 SQVTM and CDR2 ANQGSEA. V lost 4 bases and J lost 3, with 12 bases in between. The CDR3 runs to 13 residues. This chain's CDR3 is CSVGGSSYYGYTF. CDR3 bases: TGCAGCGTTGGAGGGAGCTCTTACTATGGCTACACCTTC.

This clonotype has just a few counts. This chain uses TRBV30 with TRBJ2-3; no reliable D call. V was shortened by 0 bases and J by 0 bases, with 7 bases between the two germline ends. Germline-derived CDR1 and CDR2 are GTSNPN and SVGIG (reference sequence). The CDR3 is 14 residues long. This CDR3 reads CAWSVSTSTDTQYF. The CDR3 DNA is TGTGCCTGGAGTGTATCGACTAGCACAGATACGCAGTATTTT.

The V gene is TRBV29-1, the J gene TRBJ2-7; tentative D call: TRBD1 (5 bases). Germline V lookup: CDR1 SQVTM, CDR2 ANQGSEA. This CDR3 is 16 amino acids long. V dropped 4 bases and J dropped 2 bases, with 21 bases sitting between them. For the CDR3, the DNA is TGCAGCGTTGTAGGGCAGGTTTTCACAGGAACCTACGAGCAGTACTTC. This translates into CSVVGQVFTGTYEQYF.

There are a few counts of this clonotype. CDR3 in amino acids: CASSQDPLMRSLNTGELFF. In DNA, the CDR3 is TGCGCCAGCAGCCAAGACCCTCTGATGAGGAGCCTAAACACCGGGGAGCTGTTTTTT. The V and J genes are TRBV4-3 and TRBJ2-2; no clear D. The CDR3 has 19 residues. V lost 0 bases, J lost 2 bases, and 19 bases lay in between. Germline assignment: CDR1 LGHNA and CDR2 YSLEER.

This clonotype showed up just a few times. This rearrangement joins TRBV29-1 to TRBJ2-7; D is unresolved. Germline V gene data show CDR1 as SQVTM and CDR2 as ANQGSEA. V lost 4 bases and J lost 7, with 17 bases in between. The CDR3 sequence is 13 residues long. CDR3 region: CSVVSPTVREQYF. CDR3 sequence (DNA): TGCAGCGTTGTCTCACCGACCGTCCGGGAGCAGTACTTC.